The rows below give T cell receptor beta chains drawn from one sample of a study of PD-L1 blockade in urothelial cancer. Measured with immunoSEQ multiplex PCR; TCRdb has only the in-frame clones, and not every one. The table records 30,000 or so clones, roughly nine tenths of them present only once. This sample comprised PBMCs, obtained around atezolizumab (anti-PD-L1) treatment. These receptors originate from a man older than 75 with urothelial cancer. CDR3s include the opening cysteine and the closing phenylalanine or tryptophan. The order of the fields is clone size, D gene, CDR3 length, J gene, V gene, CDR3 protein, CDR3 DNA. The D gene is left open where the match is weak. The size of a clone is reported for some rows only, either as once, few or many, or as a class for expanded clones.

clone size: few; D gene: TRBD1; CDR3 length: 15; J gene: TRBJ2-3; V gene: TRBV7-7; CDR3 protein: CASSLGTGEIDTQYF; CDR3 DNA: TGTGCCAGCAGCTTAGGGACAGGGGAGATAGATACGCAGTATTTT
clone size: .; D gene: .; CDR3 length: 14; J gene: TRBJ1-1; V gene: TRBV6-5; CDR3 protein: CASTRPGLNTEAFF; CDR3 DNA: TGTGCCAGCACCCGACCGGGGTTGAACACTGAAGCTTTCTTT
clone size: .; D gene: .; CDR3 length: 12; J gene: TRBJ1-1; V gene: TRBV2; CDR3 protein: CASSDLTTEAFF; CDR3 DNA: TGTGCCAGCAGTGATCTTACAACTGAAGCTTTCTTT
clone size: .; D gene: .; CDR3 length: 16; J gene: TRBJ2-3; V gene: TRBV14; CDR3 protein: CASSQGSAGTVDTQYF; CDR3 DNA: TGTGCCAGCAGCCAAGGTTCTGCAGGTACGGTGGATACGCAGTATTTT
clone size: .; D gene: TRBD1; CDR3 length: 13; J gene: TRBJ2-5; V gene: TRBV18; CDR3 protein: CASSSTGGETQYF; CDR3 DNA: TGTGCCAGCTCATCAACAGGGGGGGAGACCCAGTACTTC
clone size: .; D gene: .; CDR3 length: 14; J gene: TRBJ1-1; V gene: TRBV5-4; CDR3 protein: CASSLGAGGTEAFF; CDR3 DNA: TGTGCCAGCAGCTTGGGGGCAGGAGGCACTGAAGCTTTCTTT
clone size: .; D gene: .; CDR3 length: 15; J gene: TRBJ1-4; V gene: TRBV9; CDR3 protein: CASSKQGTTNEKLFF; CDR3 DNA: TGTGCCAGCAGCAAACAGGGAACAACTAATGAAAAACTGTTTTTT
clone size: .; D gene: .; CDR3 length: 12; J gene: TRBJ1-5; V gene: TRBV28; CDR3 protein: CASLRALQPQHF; CDR3 DNA: TGTGCCAGTCTCAGGGCCCTTCAGCCCCAGCATTTT
clone size: .; D gene: .; CDR3 length: 13; J gene: TRBJ2-3; V gene: TRBV11-2; CDR3 protein: CASSLDLIGGQYF; CDR3 DNA: TGTGCCAGCAGCCTTGATTTAATCGGGGGGCAGTATTTT
clone size: .; D gene: TRBD1; CDR3 length: 13; J gene: TRBJ1-2; V gene: TRBV7-2; CDR3 protein: CASSLSTGEGYTF; CDR3 DNA: TGTGCCAGCAGCTTATCGACAGGGGAAGGCTACACCTTC
clone size: .; D gene: TRBD1; CDR3 length: 13; J gene: TRBJ2-1; V gene: TRBV5-1; CDR3 protein: CASSWGQNNEQFF; CDR3 DNA: TGCGCCAGCAGCTGGGGACAGAACAATGAGCAGTTCTTC
clone size: .; D gene: .; CDR3 length: 14; J gene: TRBJ2-1; V gene: TRBV7-9; CDR3 protein: CASSPYAAYNEQFF; CDR3 DNA: TGTGCCAGCAGCCCCTATGCCGCCTACAATGAGCAGTTCTTC
clone size: once; D gene: .; CDR3 length: 13; J gene: TRBJ2-1; V gene: TRBV19; CDR3 protein: CASRRGGADEQFF; CDR3 DNA: TGTGCCAGTAGGAGGGGGGGGGCGGATGAGCAGTTCTTC
clone size: .; D gene: TRBD1; CDR3 length: 15; J gene: TRBJ1-1; V gene: TRBV15; CDR3 protein: CATSRADRPNTEAFF; CDR3 DNA: TGTGCCACCAGCAGGGCGGACAGGCCGAACACTGAAGCTTTCTTT
clone size: .; D gene: TRBD1; CDR3 length: 14; J gene: TRBJ2-1; V gene: TRBV19; CDR3 protein: CASSSRQGGDEQFF; CDR3 DNA: TGTGCCAGTAGTTCCAGACAGGGGGGAGATGAGCAGTTCTTC
clone size: once; D gene: TRBD2; CDR3 length: 15; J gene: TRBJ2-7; V gene: TRBV10-2; CDR3 protein: CASSLAGLSSYEQYF; CDR3 DNA: TGCGCCAGCAGCCTAGCGGGCCTAAGCTCCTACGAGCAGTACTTC
clone size: .; D gene: .; CDR3 length: 14; J gene: TRBJ2-2; V gene: TRBV6-1; CDR3 protein: CASTDLYTTGELFF; CDR3 DNA: TGTGCCAGCACAGATTTGTACACAACCGGGGAGCTGTTTTTT
clone size: .; D gene: TRBD2; CDR3 length: 15; J gene: TRBJ2-1; V gene: TRBV7-2; CDR3 protein: CASSLLAGTYNEQFF; CDR3 DNA: TGTGCCAGCAGCCTTCTAGCGGGAACCTACAATGAGCAGTTCTTC
clone size: .; D gene: .; CDR3 length: 16; J gene: TRBJ1-2; V gene: TRBV19; CDR3 protein: CASGDRRTASNYGYTF; CDR3 DNA: TGTGCCAGCGGGGATAGACGGACAGCCTCTAACTATGGCTACACCTTC
clone size: .; D gene: .; CDR3 length: 14; J gene: TRBJ2-2; V gene: TRBV5-1; CDR3 protein: CASSSGANTGELFF; CDR3 DNA: TGCGCCAGCAGTTCCGGAGCGAACACCGGGGAGCTGTTTTTT
clone size: .; D gene: TRBD2; CDR3 length: 16; J gene: TRBJ2-6; V gene: TRBV4-2; CDR3 protein: CASSQLAGGGANVLTF; CDR3 DNA: TGTGCCAGCAGCCAGTTAGCGGGAGGCGGGGCCAACGTCCTGACTTTC
clone size: .; D gene: TRBD1; CDR3 length: 12; J gene: TRBJ1-2; V gene: TRBV7-9; CDR3 protein: CASSSDRDGYTF; CDR3 DNA: TGTGCCAGCAGCTCAGACAGGGATGGCTACACCTTC
clone size: .; D gene: .; CDR3 length: 11; J gene: TRBJ2-7; V gene: TRBV6-5; CDR3 protein: CASTQGYEQYF; CDR3 DNA: TGTGCCAGCACCCAGGGTTACGAGCAGTACTTC
clone size: .; D gene: .; CDR3 length: 16; J gene: TRBJ1-1; V gene: TRBV5-4; CDR3 protein: CASSQGGFVVIPEAFF; CDR3 DNA: TGTGCCAGCAGCCAAGGGGGTTTCGTCGTTATCCCTGAAGCTTTCTTT
clone size: .; D gene: TRBD2; CDR3 length: 18; J gene: TRBJ2-5; V gene: TRBV12-5; CDR3 protein: CASGLVSSIGLAMETQYF; CDR3 DNA: TGTGCTAGTGGTTTGGTTTCTTCGATCGGACTAGCGATGGAGACCCAGTACTTC
clone size: once; D gene: .; CDR3 length: 14; J gene: TRBJ2-3; V gene: TRBV11-2; CDR3 protein: CASSFDPVGGTQYF; CDR3 DNA: TGTGCCAGCAGCTTCGACCCGGTGGGGGGTACGCAGTATTTT
clone size: .; D gene: .; CDR3 length: 18; J gene: TRBJ1-5; V gene: TRBV5-6; CDR3 protein: CASSRGAERAGVNQPQHF; CDR3 DNA: TGTGCCAGCAGCCGGGGTGCGGAACGGGCGGGTGTCAATCAGCCCCAGCATTTT
clone size: .; D gene: .; CDR3 length: 16; J gene: TRBJ2-7; V gene: TRBV7-9; CDR3 protein: CASSFPRGRSTYEQYF; CDR3 DNA: TGTGCCAGCAGCTTTCCTAGGGGCAGGAGCACTTACGAGCAGTACTTC
clone size: .; D gene: TRBD2; CDR3 length: 18; J gene: TRBJ2-5; V gene: TRBV4-2; CDR3 protein: CASSQDLGGMGSQETQYF; CDR3 DNA: TGTGCCAGCAGCCAAGATCTGGGGGGGATGGGGTCTCAAGAGACCCAGTACTTC
clone size: .; D gene: TRBD2; CDR3 length: 15; J gene: TRBJ2-5; V gene: TRBV19; CDR3 protein: CASSFSGSRQETQYF; CDR3 DNA: TGTGCCAGTAGTTTTAGCGGGAGTCGGCAAGAGACCCAGTACTTC
clone size: .; D gene: TRBD1; CDR3 length: 16; J gene: TRBJ2-4; V gene: TRBV4-3; CDR3 protein: CASSPGQGLAKNIQYF; CDR3 DNA: TGCGCCAGCAGCCCCGGACAGGGATTAGCCAAAAACATTCAGTACTTC
clone size: .; D gene: TRBD1; CDR3 length: 13; J gene: TRBJ1-1; V gene: TRBV19; CDR3 protein: CASSDRGRTEAFF; CDR3 DNA: TGTGCCAGTAGTGACAGGGGTCGGACTGAAGCTTTCTTT
clone size: .; D gene: TRBD2; CDR3 length: 16; J gene: TRBJ2-5; V gene: TRBV5-6; CDR3 protein: CASSLRLAGVRETQYF; CDR3 DNA: TGTGCCAGCAGCCTCAGACTAGCGGGAGTTAGAGAGACCCAGTACTTC
clone size: .; D gene: TRBD1; CDR3 length: 15; J gene: TRBJ1-1; V gene: TRBV6-5; CDR3 protein: CASSTWTGGNTEAFF; CDR3 DNA: TGTGCCAGCAGTACTTGGACAGGGGGGAACACTGAAGCTTTCTTT
clone size: .; D gene: .; CDR3 length: 13; J gene: TRBJ2-7; V gene: TRBV6-6; CDR3 protein: CASSRGSLSEQYF; CDR3 DNA: TGTGCCAGCAGTCGCGGGTCCCTAAGCGAGCAGTACTTC
clone size: .; D gene: TRBD1; CDR3 length: 15; J gene: TRBJ2-7; V gene: TRBV7-8; CDR3 protein: CASSLAGTGDYEQYF; CDR3 DNA: TGTGCCAGCAGCTTAGCCGGGACAGGGGACTACGAGCAGTACTTC
clone size: .; D gene: .; CDR3 length: 14; J gene: TRBJ1-5; V gene: TRBV2; CDR3 protein: CASNRDFSNQPQHF; CDR3 DNA: TGTGCCAGCAACCGGGACTTTAGCAATCAGCCCCAGCATTTT
clone size: .; D gene: TRBD2; CDR3 length: 17; J gene: TRBJ2-1; V gene: TRBV9; CDR3 protein: CASSVAKVAGVLNEQFF; CDR3 DNA: TGTGCCAGCAGCGTAGCTAAGGTAGCGGGAGTGTTGAATGAGCAGTTCTTC
clone size: .; D gene: TRBD2; CDR3 length: 15; J gene: TRBJ2-2; V gene: TRBV2; CDR3 protein: CASKGASGSSGELFF; CDR3 DNA: TGTGCCAGCAAAGGGGCTAGCGGGAGTAGCGGGGAGCTGTTTTTT
clone size: .; D gene: TRBD1; CDR3 length: 15; J gene: TRBJ1-2; V gene: TRBV25-1; CDR3 protein: CASSVAGGANYGYTF; CDR3 DNA: TGTGCCAGCAGTGTGGCAGGGGGCGCGAACTATGGCTACACCTTC
clone size: .; D gene: TRBD1; CDR3 length: 17; J gene: TRBJ1-3; V gene: TRBV7-8; CDR3 protein: CASSLEGGLLSGNTIYF; CDR3 DNA: TGTGCCAGCAGCTTAGAAGGGGGCCTCCTCTCTGGAAACACCATATATTTT
clone size: .; D gene: .; CDR3 length: 12; J gene: TRBJ1-3; V gene: TRBV7-9; CDR3 protein: CASSFTGNTIYF; CDR3 DNA: TGTGCCAGCAGCTTTACTGGAAACACCATATATTTT
clone size: .; D gene: TRBD2; CDR3 length: 13; J gene: TRBJ2-1; V gene: TRBV29-1; CDR3 protein: CNELAGGPNQQFF; CDR3 DNA: TGCAACGAGTTAGCGGGAGGACCGAATCAGCAGTTCTTC
clone size: .; D gene: .; CDR3 length: 14; J gene: TRBJ2-5; V gene: TRBV7-9; CDR3 protein: CASSLRLDQETQYF; CDR3 DNA: TGTGCCAGCAGCTTACGACTGGACCAAGAGACCCAGTACTTC
clone size: .; D gene: .; CDR3 length: 16; J gene: TRBJ2-1; V gene: TRBV2; CDR3 protein: CASSELGGMRGNEQFF; CDR3 DNA: TGTGCCAGCAGTGAATTAGGGGGTATGCGTGGCAATGAGCAGTTCTTC
clone size: .; D gene: TRBD1; CDR3 length: 13; J gene: TRBJ1-5; V gene: TRBV27; CDR3 protein: CASRGQGNQPQHF; CDR3 DNA: TGTGCCAGCCGGGGACAGGGCAATCAGCCCCAGCATTTT
clone size: few; D gene: TRBD1; CDR3 length: 15; J gene: TRBJ2-6; V gene: TRBV5-6; CDR3 protein: CASSLGQGGANVLTF; CDR3 DNA: TGTGCCAGCAGCTTGGGACAGGGGGGGGCCAACGTCCTGACTTTC
clone size: .; D gene: .; CDR3 length: 14; J gene: TRBJ2-2; V gene: TRBV2; CDR3 protein: CASKSGENTGELFF; CDR3 DNA: TGTGCCAGCAAATCGGGAGAGAACACCGGGGAGCTGTTTTTT
clone size: few; D gene: TRBD2; CDR3 length: 16; J gene: TRBJ2-7; V gene: TRBV4-1; CDR3 protein: CASSQELVAGTYEQYF; CDR3 DNA: TGCGCCAGCAGCCAAGAATTAGTAGCGGGAACGTACGAGCAGTACTTC
clone size: .; D gene: TRBD2; CDR3 length: 16; J gene: TRBJ2-1; V gene: TRBV27; CDR3 protein: CASSLLTSGRWAEQFF; CDR3 DNA: TGTGCCAGCAGTTTACTGACTAGCGGGAGGTGGGCGGAGCAGTTCTTC
clone size: few; D gene: .; CDR3 length: 16; J gene: TRBJ1-4; V gene: TRBV5-1; CDR3 protein: CASSLAGGATNEKLFF; CDR3 DNA: TGCGCCAGCAGCTTGGCCGGTGGAGCAACTAATGAAAAACTGTTTTTT
clone size: .; D gene: TRBD1; CDR3 length: 12; J gene: TRBJ1-2; V gene: TRBV5-1; CDR3 protein: CANRTGSYGYTF; CDR3 DNA: TGCGCCAATCGGACAGGATCCTATGGCTACACCTTC
clone size: .; D gene: TRBD2; CDR3 length: 16; J gene: TRBJ2-1; V gene: TRBV5-1; CDR3 protein: CASSRRTSGLYNEQFF; CDR3 DNA: TGCGCCAGCAGCCGGAGGACTAGCGGGCTTTACAATGAGCAGTTCTTC